These 32 T cell receptor beta chains originate from one sample sequenced in a study of beta chain features in type 1 diabetes. Expressed TCRB transcripts were sequenced after all isolated RNA was converted to cDNA. Sequenced by immunoSEQ multiplex PCR; TCRdb stores in-frame clones only, minus some. The table records roughly 290,000 clones, around 7.3% of them present only once. The sample taken for sequencing was central memory CD4+ T cells from blood. All receptors derive from a woman aged 18-35 years in good health.

The V call is TRBV7-2, the J call TRBJ2-1, with 8 nucleotides matching TRBD2. V dropped 5 bases and J dropped 8; count of bases not matched to a gene: 5. The CDR3 is 13 amino acids. Germline CDR1 SGHTA, CDR2 FQGNSA. The CDR3 protein is CASSRWTSYEQFF. CDR3 DNA: TGTGCCAGCAGCCGATGGACTAGCTATGAGCAGTTCTTC.

The table lists this clone with a few counts. The rearrangement uses TRBV15 and TRBJ2-1, with 9 nucleotides matching TRBD1. This CDR3 is 14 amino acids long. With V trimmed by 0 bases and J by 12 bases, 6 bases remained unmatched. Germline V lookup: CDR1 LNHNV, CDR2 YYDKDF (reference sequence). CDR3 in DNA: TGTGCCACCAGCAGAGACTATCAGGACAGGGGGCAGTTCTTC. Translation: CATSRDYQDRGQFF.

The V gene is TRBV18, the J gene TRBJ1-4, with D unresolved. Germline V gene lookup returns CDR1 KGHSH and CDR2 LQKENI. The V gene lost 6 bases and the J gene lost 4 bases, with 15 bases spanning the gap. The CDR3 totals 15 residues. CDR3 DNA sequence: TGTGCCAGCTCGGAAGGTGGCGGTTATAATGAAAAACTGTTTTTT. It encodes CASSEGGGYNEKLFF.

This clone was counted ten times or more. The V gene is TRBV14, the J gene TRBJ2-1; no firm D call. The CDR3 spans 11 residues. V lost 2 bases and J 8 bases, leaving 4 bases between the germline ends. CDR1 is SGHDN and CDR2 is FVKESK in the germline V gene. CDR3 sequence (DNA): TGTGCCAGCAGCCAACATGATGAGCAGTTCTTC. Residues: CASSQHDEQFF.

The chain carries TRBV11-3 and TRBJ1-2; D gene ambiguous. V lost 5 bases and J lost 7, with 17 bases in between. CDR1 is SGHNT, CDR2 YENEEA, per germline. The CDR3 is 14 residues long. As DNA, the CDR3 is TGTGCCAGCAGCCCGGACGGGTTCGAGGGTGGCTACACCTTC. Translating it yields CASSPDGFEGGYTF. The whole variable domain, remainder taken from reference TRBV11-3 and TRBJ1-2, is EAGVVQSPRYKIIEKKQPVAFWCNPISGHNTLYWYLQNLGQGPELLIRYENEEAVDDSQLPKDRFSAERLKGVDSTLKIQPAELGDSAVYLCASSPDGFEGGYTFGSGTRLTVV.

This clone was observed at least ten times. The J gene is TRBJ2-7, the V gene TRBV6-6, with D maybe TRBD1 (6 bases). Trimming cost V 10 bases and J 2 bases, with 18 bases left between them. Germline assignment: CDR1 MNHNY and CDR2 SVGAGI (reference sequence). CDR3 length: 14 residues. The CDR3 sequence: CATLGRDNPYEQYF. CDR3 DNA: TGTGCCACTCTTGGCCGGGACAACCCCTACGAGCAGTACTTC.

This clone came up a few times. J is TRBJ1-4 and V is TRBV6-4, with D hard to call. This CDR3 is built from 13 residues. The germline CDR1 and CDR2 sequences are MRHNA and SNTAGT. Deletions cut 4 bases from V and 8 bases from J, with 11 bases between. CDR3 amino acids: CASSAGIGEKLFF. The CDR3 bases are TGTGCCAGCAGTGCTGGGATTGGGGAAAAACTGTTTTTT.

This clone occurred a few times. The chain recombines TRBV27 with TRBJ2-7; 9 bases are a match to TRBD1. V lost 5 bases and J lost 2; bases outside the gene matches: 10. This CDR3 comprises 16 residues. Per the germline V gene, CDR1 is MNHEY and CDR2 is SMNVEV (reference sequence). CDR3 sequence: CASSPSLGQGTYEQYF. As DNA, the CDR3 is TGTGCCAGCAGTCCCTCTTTGGGACAGGGCACCTACGAGCAGTACTTC.

This clone was counted at least ten times. The chain carries TRBV7-8 and TRBJ1-3; D not resolved. The V gene lost 3 bases and the J gene lost 10 bases, with 10 bases spanning the gap. The CDR3 loop spans 12 amino acids. Germline lookup yields CDR1 SGHVS and CDR2 FQNEAQ. Here the CDR3 reads CASSFGGSTIYF. The CDR3 bases are TGTGCCAGCAGCTTCGGTGGGTCGACCATATATTTT.

This clone has just a few counts. The gene calls are TRBV30 and TRBJ1-5, with 7 bases matching TRBD1. The J segment lost 2 bases and the V segment lost 4 bases, leaving 8 bases of the junction unmatched. CDR1 is GTSNPN, CDR2 SVGIG, per germline (reference sequence). There are 15 residues in the CDR3. CDR3 residues: CAWNTGVSGNQPQHF. CDR3 DNA sequence: TGTGCCTGGAATACAGGGGTGAGTGGCAATCAGCCCCAGCATTTT. Full variable domain (outside the CDR3, taken from reference TRBV30 and TRBJ1-5): SQTIHQWPATLVQPVGSPLSLECTVEGTSNPNLYWYRQAAGRGLQLLFYSVGIGQISSEVPQNLSASRPQDRQFILSSKKLLLSDSGFYLCAWNTGVSGNQPQHFGDGTRLSIL.

The chain links TRBV5-1 to TRBJ1-5, with a weak D call TRBD1 (6 bases). Trimming took off 0 bases at V and 3 bases at J, with 10 bases between the two ends. The CDR3 contains 15 residues. The germline V gene has CDR1 SGHRS and CDR2 YFSETQ. CDR3 nucleotides: TGCGCCAGCAGCTTGGAAGGACAGCTCAATCAGCCCCAGCATTTT. This codes for CASSLEGQLNQPQHF.

This chain joins TRBV18 and TRBJ2-2; D is unresolved. This CDR3 has 14 residues. Germline V lookup: CDR1 KGHSH, CDR2 LQKENI. The germline V and J ends were trimmed by 3 bases and 1 base, with 6 bases remaining between them. CDR3 nucleotide sequence: TGTGCCAGCTCACCGAACAGGAACACCGGGGAGCTGTTTTTT. Translating gives CASSPNRNTGELFF. Based on the CDR3 plus reference TRBV18 and TRBJ2-2, the full variable domain is NAGVMQNPRHLVRRRGQEARLRCSPMKGHSHVYWYRQLPEEGLKFMVYLQKENIIDESGMPKERFSAEFPKEGPSILRIQQVVRGDSAAYFCASSPNRNTGELFFGEGSRLTVL.

The CDR3 DNA sequence: TGTGCCAGCAGCTTATCACTCTTGGAGTACGAGCAGTACGTC. Its protein is CASSLSLLEYEQYV. This chain uses TRBV7-9 with TRBJ2-7; unclear D gene. Germline values: CDR1 SEHNR, CDR2 FQNEAQ (reference sequence). The V gene lost 2 bases and the J gene lost 4 bases, with 12 bases spanning the gap. This CDR3 has 14 amino acids.

This clone was counted between two and nine times. The chain recombines TRBV14 with TRBJ2-2; TRBD1 matches 8 bases. V shed 8 bases, J shed 6 bases, and the junction held 8 bases outside the gene matches. Germline values: CDR1 SGHDN, CDR2 FVKESK. This CDR3 has 14 amino acids. The CDR3 region has the DNA TGTGCCAGCCGGAGGACAGGGACACCCGGGGAGCTGTTTTTT. The encoded protein is CASRRTGTPGELFF. The whole variable domain, remainder taken from reference TRBV14 and TRBJ2-2, is EAGVTQFPSHSVIEKGQTVTLRCDPISGHDNLYWYRRVMGKEIKFLLHFVKESKQDESGMPNNRFLAERTGGTYSTLKVQPAELEDSGVYFCASRRTGTPGELFFGEGSRLTVL.

This clone has only a few counts. The genes are TRBV11-3 and TRBJ1-5; D possibly corresponds to TRBD1 (5 bases). The CDR3 runs to 15 residues. Trimming stripped 1 base from V and 7 bases from J, with 14 bases between. CDR1 is SGHNT, CDR2 YENEEA, per germline. CDR3 sequence: CASSLGGYGGQPQHF. The CDR3 coding sequence is TGTGCCAGCAGCTTAGGGGGCTACGGAGGGCAGCCCCAGCATTTT.

This clone was seen at least ten times. The chain uses TRBV7-2 and TRBJ2-3, with D uncertain. Trimming removed 7 bases from V and 2 bases from J, with 4 bases in between. Germline-derived CDR1 and CDR2 are SGHTA and FQGNSA. The CDR3 totals 11 residues. The CDR3 is CASTNTDTQYF. CDR3 coding DNA: TGTGCCAGCACAAACACAGATACGCAGTATTTT. Full variable domain (outside the CDR3, taken from reference TRBV7-2 and TRBJ2-3): GAGVSQSPSNKVTEKGKDVELRCDPISGHTALYWYRQSLGQGLEFLIYFQGNSAPDKSGLPSDRFSAERTGGSVSTLTIQRTQQEDSAVYLCASTNTDTQYFGPGTRLTVL.

Comments on this clone: The same CDR3 can be traced to other DNA sequences in this sample. The chain uses TRBV18 and TRBJ2-1, with 8 bases identical to TRBD2. The J segment lost 1 base and the V segment lost 3 bases, leaving 5 bases of the junction unmatched. CDR1 KGHSH and CDR2 LQKENI come from the germline V gene. This CDR3 is built from 16 residues. The CDR3 DNA reads as TGTGCCAGCTCACCCACCGGGACTAGGTCCTACAATGAGCAGTTCTTC. It yields the protein CASSPTGTRSYNEQFF.

This clone appeared many times. The chain employs TRBV18 and TRBJ2-1, with no clear D. From germline, CDR1 is KGHSH and CDR2 LQKENI. The CDR3 has 15 residues. Trimming stripped 2 bases from V and 0 bases from J, with 8 bases between. CDR3 protein: CASSPKPDSYNEQFF. The CDR3 DNA sequence: TGTGCCAGCTCACCAAAGCCGGACTCCTACAATGAGCAGTTCTTC.

This clone was counted a few times. The chain is built from TRBV15 and TRBJ2-5; no definite D call. V lost 0 bases and J lost 6, with 14 bases in between. The CDR3 runs 15 residues. Per germline, CDR1 LNHNV and CDR2 YYDKDF (reference sequence). CDR3 sequence: CATSRDSGSPQTQYF. The CDR3 coding sequence is TGTGCCACCAGCAGAGATTCCGGTAGCCCGCAGACCCAGTACTTC.

This clone was counted many times. J is TRBJ2-7 and V is TRBV7-3; D ambiguous. This CDR3 comprises 15 residues. Trimming shortened V by 1 base and J by 6 bases, and 16 bases separated the two germline ends. CDR1 SGHTA and CDR2 FQGTGA come from the germline V gene. The chain's CDR3 is CASSLIVGPRSEQYF. The CDR3 nucleotides read TGTGCCAGCAGCTTAATCGTAGGACCAAGGAGCGAGCAGTACTTC.

The gene calls are TRBV29-1 and TRBJ1-2; no reliable D call. The CDR3 is made up of 11 amino acids. Trimming took 8 bases from V and 6 from J, leaving 13 bases between them. CDR1 and CDR2 from the germline V gene are SQVTM and ANQGSEA. Written as DNA, the CDR3 is TGCAGCTCCCGCGAAGGCAATGGCTACACCTTC. Translating gives CSSREGNGYTF.

This clone was picked up a small number of times. The V gene is TRBV6-1, the J gene TRBJ2-7, with 9 bases lining up with TRBD1. Germline V gene sequence: CDR1 MNHNS, CDR2 SASEGT. The CDR3 is 15 amino acids. After removal of 3 bases from V and 3 bases from J, the junction contained 6 bases not matched to a gene. CDR3 sequence (DNA): TGTGCCAGCAGTGATATGGGACAGGGCCTCTACGAGCAGTACTTC. Amino acid sequence: CASSDMGQGLYEQYF.

This clone has just a few counts. V gene TRBV4-2 combines with J gene TRBJ2-1, with D perhaps being TRBD1 or TRBD2 (7 bases each). The germline gives CDR1 LGHNA, CDR2 YNFKEQ. The CDR3 is made up of 16 amino acids. Trimming removed 2 bases at V and 2 bases at J, with 13 bases between. This chain's CDR3 is CASSQLQGGAYNEQFF. CDR3 DNA: TGTGCCAGCAGCCAACTTCAGGGGGGGGCCTACAATGAGCAGTTCTTC.

This clone was seen a few times. This chain links TRBV4-1 with TRBJ1-5; D is undetermined. V was clipped by 2 bases and J by 8 bases, with 10 bases between them. The CDR3 has 13 residues. The germline CDR1 and CDR2 sequences are MGHRA and YSYEKL. Here the CDR3 DNA reads TGCGCCAGCAGCCAAACCCCGTATGAGCCCCAGCATTTT. This codes for CASSQTPYEPQHF.

The chain joins TRBV7-9 to TRBJ2-5; no reliable D call. V lost 8 bases and J 5 bases, leaving 18 bases between the germline ends. In germline, CDR1 is SEHNR, CDR2 FQNEAQ (reference sequence). The length of the CDR3 is 14 residues. The CDR3 here is CASVREGKSETQYF. CDR3 nucleotide sequence: TGTGCCAGCGTAAGGGAAGGAAAAAGTGAGACCCAGTACTTC.

J is TRBJ1-3 and V is TRBV25-1, with D possibly being TRBD1 (5 bases). Germline lookup yields CDR1 MGHDK and CDR2 SYGVNS. This CDR3 has 13 residues. V was trimmed by 8 bases and J by 9 bases, leaving 17 bases between them. CDR3 sequence (DNA): TGTGCCAGCCGGTGGGGGGAATCTATCACCATATATTTT. This sequence encodes CASRWGESITIYF.

This clone came up a few times. This chain uses TRBV4-3 with TRBJ1-5, with 8 bases identical to TRBD1. The CDR3 has 13 residues. Germline values: CDR1 LGHNA, CDR2 YSLEER. The V and J ends lost 4 bases and 6 bases, in that order; junction bases with no gene match: 2. CDR3 sequence: CASSRDRGQPQHF. The CDR3, as DNA: TGCGCCAGCAGCCGAGACAGGGGTCAGCCCCAGCATTTT.

This clone was detected only a few times. CDR3 DNA: TGTGCCAGCACGGGACAGCCCTACGAGCAGTACTTC. Translated: CASTGQPYEQYF. The gene calls are TRBV7-9 and TRBJ2-7; 7 bases are a match to TRBD1. The germline V gene encodes CDR1 SEHNR and CDR2 FQNEAQ (reference sequence). CDR3 length equals 12 residues. The junction had 2 bases not matched to a gene; V was cut back by 7 bases and J by 2 bases.

The chain carries TRBV18 and TRBJ2-7, with D possibly being TRBD2 (6 bases). Between the trimmed V and J ends, which lost 3 bases and 0 bases, there was a span of 9 bases. The CDR3 sequence is 14 residues long. Germline CDR1 KGHSH, CDR2 LQKENI. The CDR3 nucleotides read TGTGCCAGCTCACCTGGGACTGTCTCCTACGAGCAGTACTTC. Amino acids: CASSPGTVSYEQYF. Full variable domain (missing parts from reference TRBV18 and TRBJ2-7): NAGVMQNPRHLVRRRGQEARLRCSPMKGHSHVYWYRQLPEEGLKFMVYLQKENIIDESGMPKERFSAEFPKEGPSILRIQQVVRGDSAAYFCASSPGTVSYEQYFGPGTRLTVT.

The V gene is TRBV9, the J gene TRBJ2-2; D is unresolved. CDR3 size: 14 residues. Per germline, CDR1 SGDLS and CDR2 YYNGEE. V dropped 0 bases and J dropped 4 bases, with 7 bases sitting between them. The CDR3 DNA follows: TGTGCCAGCAGCGTAGTGGGCAGCACCGGGGAGCTGTTTTTT. This sequence encodes CASSVVGSTGELFF.

The rearrangement uses TRBV30 and TRBJ1-3; perhaps TRBD1 as D (6 bases). The CDR3 runs to 14 residues. The V end lost 4 bases, the J end lost 0 bases, and 10 bases lay between the germline ends. Germline V gene lookup returns CDR1 GTSNPN and CDR2 SVGIG (reference sequence). CDR3 amino acids: CAWTGQISGNTIYF. DNA of the CDR3: TGTGCCTGGACCGGACAGATCTCTGGAAACACCATATATTTT.

This clone appeared a few times. The J gene is TRBJ2-3, the V gene TRBV6-1, with D unresolved. The CDR3 has 13 amino acids. CDR1 and CDR2 (germline): MNHNS, SASEGT. V was trimmed by 7 bases and J by 0 bases, leaving 8 bases between them. The CDR3: CASMRSSTDTQYF. The CDR3 DNA sequence: TGTGCCAGCATGAGGTCTAGCACAGATACGCAGTATTTT.